The clone carrying this T cell receptor (beta chain) was counted only a few times. The antigen remains undetermined. The PCR was carried out with 60 Vbeta primers and 13 Jbeta primers. Authors' data handling: In a later analysis, roughly 10 million of 83 million or so unique beta chains occurred in at least two donors. The protocol was immunoSEQ multiplex PCR, while the TCRdb copy is restricted to in-frame clones and leaves out a portion. V and J calls and clone size follow that table, whereas D and trimming were derived from the DNA. The table includes about 130,000 clones, roughly 9% detected once. The data are from a study of cytomegalovirus exposure and HLA in healthy donors. Turning to the study itself: Among the approximately 400 donors who were genotyped, about 80% fell in the genetic ancestry cluster that is associated with self-reported Caucasian donors.

CDR1 is PRHDT and CDR2 is FYEKMQ in the germline V gene (reference sequence). This CDR3 has 13 amino acids. Between the trimmed V and J ends, which lost 5 bases and 6 bases, there was a span of 12 bases. Findings of the study overall: Owing to their indistinguishability, certain V segments, notably TRBV6-2 and TRBV6-3, were excluded. Segments of the TCR beta V type were, in most cases, productive about 90% or about 30% of the time in an earlier analysis.

Sequencing input: PBMCs. The chain recombines TRBV13 with TRBJ2-3; D perhaps matches TRBD1 (5 bases). This sequence originates from a woman in her forties in good health and CMV-seropositive. The CDR3 loop is CASSLRGIDTQYF. In nucleotides, the CDR3 is TGTGCCAGCAGCCTTAGGGGTATCGATACGCAGTATTTT.